This T cell receptor (beta chain) was sequenced for a study of response to subunit inactivated influenza vaccine. CDR1 is SGHRS and CDR2 is YFSETQ in the germline V gene. J gave up 6 bases and V 4 bases, and 12 bases lay outside the gene matches. This CDR3 spans 15 amino acids. TCRdb re-called the RT-PCR reads through MiXCR, storing one row per CDR3 protein. The sample carries around 750,000 distinct CDR3 sequences, about 20% recorded once. Regarding the study as a whole: The study's authors posited that every seasonal influenza vaccination enlists few new T cells.

This clonotype was observed a few times. Antigen specificity is unknown. This clonotype was obtained from a man aged 50 to 60 who received an inactivated influenza vaccine. The sample consisted of PBMCs from blood, taken about 5 days after vaccination. The chain joins TRBV5-1 to TRBJ2-7; 8 bases map to TRBD1. The CDR3 DNA is TGCGCCAGCAGCCCCGGGATGGACAGGGTGGTCGAGCAGTACTTC. It yields the protein CASSPGMDRVVEQYF.